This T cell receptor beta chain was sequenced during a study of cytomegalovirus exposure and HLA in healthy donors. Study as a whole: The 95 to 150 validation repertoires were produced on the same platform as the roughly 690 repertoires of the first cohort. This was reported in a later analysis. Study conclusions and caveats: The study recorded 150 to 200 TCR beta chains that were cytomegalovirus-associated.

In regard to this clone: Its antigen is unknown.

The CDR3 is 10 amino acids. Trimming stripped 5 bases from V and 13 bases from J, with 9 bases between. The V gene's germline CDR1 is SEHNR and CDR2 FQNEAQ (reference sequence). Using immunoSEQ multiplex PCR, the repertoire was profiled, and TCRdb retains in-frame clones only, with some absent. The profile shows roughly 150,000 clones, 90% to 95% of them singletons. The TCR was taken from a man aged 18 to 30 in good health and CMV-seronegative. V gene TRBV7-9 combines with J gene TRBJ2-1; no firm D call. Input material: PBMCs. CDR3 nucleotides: TGTGCCAGCAGCGGCAGTTTTCAGTTCTTC. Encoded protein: CASSGSFQFF. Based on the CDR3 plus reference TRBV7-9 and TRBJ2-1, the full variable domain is DTGVSQNPRHKITKRGQNVTFRCDPISEHNRLYWYRQTLGQGPEFLTYFQNEAQLEKSRLLSDRFSAERPKGSFSTLEIQRTEQGDSAMYLCASSGSFQFFGPGTRLTVL.